A single sample is the source of the 22 T cell receptor beta chains below, sequenced in a study of blood T cell repertoires in COVID-19. Produced via immunoSEQ multiplex PCR; TCRdb's table is partial and in-frame only. The repertoire has around 150,000 clones, approximately 81% of them found once; the top ten carry 1.1%. What was sequenced was peripheral blood. These receptor sequences come from a man in his forties with acute or convalescent COVID-19.

The sample holds one count of this clone. The rearrangement uses TRBV6-5 and TRBJ1-1; D might be TRBD1 (5 bases). Germline V gene lookup returns CDR1 MNHEY and CDR2 SVGAGI. The CDR3 consists of 14 residues. The V gene lost 1 base and the J gene lost 10 bases, with 16 bases spanning the gap. The CDR3 is CASSYYGSGGVAFF. The CDR3 DNA reads TGTGCCAGCAGTTACTATGGGTCGGGGGGGGTAGCTTTCTTT.

The V call is TRBV12-3 or TRBV12-4, the J call TRBJ1-1; D uncertain. The CDR3 has 13 amino acids. V lost 5 bases to trimming and J lost 1 base, with 8 bases between them. Here the CDR3 reads CASSANRNTEAFF. CDR3 in DNA: TGTGCCAGCAGTGCAAACAGGAACACTGAAGCTTTCTTT.

As DNA, the CDR3 is TGTGCCAGCACCCCTGTCGAGGGGGGGTTATACAATGAGCAGTTCTTC. Translated, it gives CASTPVEGGLYNEQFF. The V gene is TRBV14, the J gene TRBJ2-1; tentative D call: TRBD2 (7 bases). There are 16 residues in the CDR3. Per the germline V gene, CDR1 is SGHDN and CDR2 is FVKESK. Trimming shortened V by 7 bases and J by 4 bases, and 20 bases separated the two germline ends. Variable domain in full (rest from reference TRBV14 and TRBJ2-1): EAGVTQFPSHSVIEKGQTVTLRCDPISGHDNLYWYRRVMGKEIKFLLHFVKESKQDESGMPNNRFLAERTGGTYSTLKVQPAELEDSGVYFCASTPVEGGLYNEQFFGPGTRLTVL.

The chain carries TRBV5-1 and TRBJ2-5; D is perhaps TRBD1 (5 bases). V dropped 2 bases and J dropped 2 bases, with 10 bases sitting between them. The germline V gene has CDR1 SGHRS and CDR2 YFSETQ. CDR3 length: 14 amino acids. DNA of the CDR3: TGCGCCAGCAGCTTCAGCGCAGGGCAAGAGACCCAGTACTTC. This codes for CASSFSAGQETQYF.

The DNA for the CDR3 is TGTGCCAGCAGCTTAGCCGGGCGCGGGGAGCAGTACTTC. Its translation: CASSLAGRGEQYF. The chain employs TRBV7-9 and TRBJ2-7; D is perhaps TRBD2 (5 bases). The germline gives CDR1 SEHNR, CDR2 FQNEAQ (reference sequence). The CDR3 spans 13 residues. V lost 0 bases and J lost 7, with 10 bases in between.

The chain is built from TRBV10-3 and TRBJ2-7; 9 bases fit TRBD1. The length of the CDR3 is 18 residues. CDR1 and CDR2 from the germline V gene are ENHRY and SYGVKD. The ends lost 3 bases at V and 1 base at J; junction bases unmatched: 13. The CDR3 is CAISDTPGQGSYSYEQYF. DNA for the CDR3: TGTGCCATCAGTGACACCCCGGGACAGGGATCCTATTCCTACGAGCAGTACTTC.

The CDR3 DNA reads as TGTGCCACCAGCAGGGGTGACACCGGGGAGCTGTTTTTT. Protein: CATSRGDTGELFF. V and J are TRBV10-3 and TRBJ2-2; D might be TRBD1 (6 bases). This CDR3 has 13 residues. Germline V gene sequence: CDR1 ENHRY, CDR2 SYGVKD. Trimming stripped 10 bases from V and 3 bases from J, with 12 bases between.

The chain links TRBV6-1 to TRBJ2-7; the D gene is possibly TRBD1 (5 bases). Germline CDR1 is MNHNS and CDR2 is SASEGT. V was trimmed by 2 bases and J by 6 bases, leaving 8 bases between them. This CDR3 is 12 amino acids long. CDR3 nucleotides: TGTGCCAGCAGTGAACAGGGCTTCGAGCAGTACTTC. Translated, it gives CASSEQGFEQYF.

The genes are TRBV6-5 and TRBJ2-3; TRBD2 matches at 9 bases. This CDR3 is built from 16 residues. J lost 2 bases, V lost 2 bases, and 5 bases had no gene match. CDR1 is MNHEY and CDR2 is SVGAGI in the germline V gene. The CDR3 sequence is CASSYNPSGVTDTQYF. The CDR3 DNA reads as TGTGCCAGCAGTTACAATCCTAGCGGGGTCACAGATACGCAGTATTTT.

This clone was seen only once. The chain employs TRBV11-3 and TRBJ1-1; TRBD1 agrees at 7 bases. This CDR3 comprises 13 residues. The V segment lost 3 bases and the J segment 4 bases; nucleotides outside the gene matches: 2. The germline gives CDR1 SGHNT, CDR2 YENEEA. CDR3 coding DNA: TGTGCCAGCAGCTTCGGGGACAGCACTGAAGCTTTCTTT. The encoded protein is CASSFGDSTEAFF. Full variable domain (remainder filled in from reference TRBV11-3 and TRBJ1-1): EAGVVQSPRYKIIEKKQPVAFWCNPISGHNTLYWYLQNLGQGPELLIRYENEEAVDDSQLPKDRFSAERLKGVDSTLKIQPAELGDSAVYLCASSFGDSTEAFFGQGTRLTVV.

This chain connects TRBV6-6 to TRBJ2-1, with TRBD2 identical over 11 bases. The CDR3 contains 15 residues. J was trimmed by 7 bases and V by 0 bases; bases with no gene match: 2. The germline gives CDR1 MNHNY, CDR2 SVGAGI (reference sequence). This CDR3 is CASSYSSGGVNEQFF. Written as DNA, the CDR3 is TGTGCCAGCAGTTACTCTAGCGGGGGGGTGAATGAGCAGTTCTTC.

This clone appeared a single time. This chain connects TRBV5-1 to TRBJ1-2, with unresolved D. Trimming cost V 1 base and J 4 bases, with 8 bases left between them. The germline CDR1 and CDR2 sequences are SGHRS and YFSETQ. The CDR3 spans 13 residues. The chain's CDR3 is CASSLTVGYGYTF. CDR3 coding DNA: TGCGCCAGCAGCTTGACAGTGGGCTATGGCTACACCTTC.

V and J are TRBV6-6 and TRBJ1-2; TRBD1 might be the D (6 bases). The CDR3 covers 14 residues. V was cut by 7 bases and J by 5 bases, with 17 bases left in between. Looked up from germline, CDR1 is MNHNY and CDR2 is SVGAGI (reference sequence). The chain's CDR3 is CASTPGQYSYGYTF. Written as DNA, the CDR3 is TGTGCCAGCACCCCAGGACAGTACTCTTATGGCTACACCTTC.

The chain combines TRBV6-2 or TRBV6-3 with TRBJ1-1, with 7 bases aligning to TRBD1. Germline V lookup: CDR1 MNHEY, CDR2 SVGEGT. The CDR3 length is 14 residues. With V trimmed by 0 bases and J by 6 bases, 4 bases remained unmatched. CDR3 nucleotide sequence: TGTGCCAGCAGTTACTCGCTGACAGGGCCTGAAGCTTTCTTT. Its protein is CASSYSLTGPEAFF.

The chain is built from TRBV13 and TRBJ2-7, with 8 bases lining up with TRBD1. CDR1 and CDR2 (germline): PRHDT, FYEKMQ (reference sequence). This CDR3 comprises 13 residues. J gave up 5 bases and V 8 bases, and 8 bases lay outside the gene matches. The CDR3 reads CASAGQGYDEQYF. The DNA for the CDR3 is TGTGCCAGCGCTGGACAGGGCTATGACGAGCAGTACTTC.

The V call is TRBV2, the J call TRBJ1-5, with D tentatively TRBD1 (5 bases). The CDR3 is made up of 13 amino acids. Per the germline V gene, CDR1 is SNHLY and CDR2 is FYNNEI. V dropped 8 bases and J dropped 6 bases, with 14 bases sitting between them. The CDR3: CASGSGRIQPQHF. The DNA for the CDR3 is TGTGCCAGCGGTTCAGGGAGGATTCAGCCCCAGCATTTT.

CDR3 sequence reads: CASSFRPSAASNQYEQYF. CDR3 coding DNA: TGTGCCAGCAGCTTCCGACCCTCGGCGGCATCTAACCAATACGAGCAGTACTTC. The V and J genes are TRBV11-2 and TRBJ2-7; D not certain. Germline V CDR1 and CDR2: SGHAT, FQNNGV. Trimming pared 3 bases from V and 4 bases from J, leaving 25 bases between. The CDR3 has 18 residues.

CDR3 sequence: CASRSTGVNTGELFF. The CDR3 DNA is TGCGCCAGCAGATCCACGGGGGTAAACACCGGGGAGCTGTTTTTT. The gene calls are TRBV5-1 and TRBJ2-2, with D perhaps TRBD2 (6 bases). The CDR3 has 15 residues. The V gene lost 5 bases and the J gene lost 2 bases, with 13 bases spanning the gap. CDR1 and CDR2 (germline): SGHRS, YFSETQ.

The V and J genes are TRBV11-2 and TRBJ2-5; tentatively, D is TRBD1 (6 bases). V dropped 3 bases and J dropped 0 bases, with 14 bases sitting between them. This CDR3 has 16 amino acids. Germline V gene lookup returns CDR1 SGHAT and CDR2 FQNNGV. The CDR3 protein is CASSFIRQGNQETQYF. CDR3 bases: TGTGCCAGCAGCTTTATTAGGCAGGGGAACCAAGAGACCCAGTACTTC.

The V call is TRBV19, the J call TRBJ1-5, with no clear D. The CDR3 is 13 residues long. Trimming took off 6 bases at V and 6 bases at J, with 12 bases between the two ends. Germline values: CDR1 LNHDA, CDR2 SQIVND (reference sequence). The CDR3 protein is CASREGKGQPQHF. The CDR3 DNA reads as TGTGCCAGTAGAGAGGGAAAGGGTCAGCCCCAGCATTTT.

V and J are TRBV29-1 and TRBJ1-2, with a tentative D call TRBD1 (6 bases). The CDR3 is 11 amino acids. Trimming took off 6 bases at V and 4 bases at J, with 9 bases between the two ends. Germline V gives CDR1 SQVTM, CDR2 ANQGSEA. CDR3 sequence reads: CSVDRSYGYTF. CDR3 nucleotides: TGCAGCGTCGACAGGAGCTATGGCTACACCTTC.

The chain uses TRBV9 and TRBJ2-7, with 9 nucleotides matching TRBD1. This CDR3 has 14 residues. Germline V CDR1 and CDR2: SGDLS, YYNGEE. Trimming removed 4 bases from V and 5 bases from J; junction bases left unmatched: 7. The CDR3 protein is CASSFTGGLDEQYF. In nucleotides, the CDR3 is TGTGCCAGCAGCTTTACAGGGGGCCTAGACGAGCAGTACTTC.